The 21 T cell receptor beta chains below come from one sample, sequenced in a study of T cells after yellow fever vaccination. TCRdb reprocessed the 5' RACE reads with MiXCR, giving one entry per CDR3 protein. Altogether more than 450,000 distinct CDR3 sequences are present, just over 20% being singletons, with the ten largest covering roughly 16%. This specimen was PBMCs, taken approximately 22 days after the first yellow fever vaccination. The receptors derive from a man between 18 and 35 years old who received the YFV17D yellow fever vaccine.

The chain links TRBV7-2 to TRBJ2-5; TRBD2 matches 11 bases. V dropped 5 bases and J dropped 5; count of bases not matched to a gene: 4. The V gene's germline CDR1 is SGHTA and CDR2 FQGNSA. CDR3 length: 14 amino acids. Here the CDR3 reads CASSEGLAAETQYF. CDR3 sequence (DNA): TGTGCCAGCAGCGAGGGACTAGCGGCGGAGACCCAGTACTTC. The variable domain in full, completed from reference TRBV7-2 and TRBJ2-5, reads GAGVSQSPSNKVTEKGKDVELRCDPISGHTALYWYRQSLGQGLEFLIYFQGNSAPDKSGLPSDRFSAERTGGSVSTLTIQRTQQEDSAVYLCASSEGLAAETQYFGPGTRLLVL.

This clonotype turned up a few times. The V call is TRBV20-1, the J call TRBJ2-7, with 7 nucleotides matching TRBD1. Germline V CDR1 and CDR2: DFQATT, SNEGSKA (reference sequence). J gave up 6 bases and V 1 base, and 9 bases lay outside the gene matches. The CDR3 runs 14 residues. The CDR3 sequence: CSARGYEGAGEQYF. The CDR3 DNA sequence: TGCAGTGCTAGAGGATATGAGGGGGCAGGCGAGCAGTACTTC.

This clonotype came up a few times. This chain joins TRBV3-1 and TRBJ2-4, with D possibly called TRBD1 or TRBD2 (5 bases each). The CDR3 extends over 15 amino acids. The V and J ends lost 4 bases and 3 bases respectively, with 13 bases between them. From germline, CDR1 is LGHDT and CDR2 YNNKEL (reference sequence). CDR3 sequence (DNA): TGTGCCAGCAGCCTTCCTAGGGGAGTCAAAAACATTCAGTACTTC. Protein sequence: CASSLPRGVKNIQYF.

This rearrangement joins TRBV2 to TRBJ1-3; possibly TRBD1 for D (5 bases). Looked up from germline, CDR1 is SNHLY and CDR2 is FYNNEI. Trimming removed 2 bases from V and 2 bases from J, with 10 bases in between. The CDR3 contains 15 residues. The chain's CDR3 is CASSEQGGTGNTIYF. The CDR3 nucleotides are TGTGCCAGCAGTGAACAGGGTGGGACTGGAAACACCATATATTTT.

This clonotype has just a few counts. J is TRBJ2-6 and V is TRBV6-2 or TRBV6-3; TRBD2 is a possible D gene (6 bases). Germline lookup yields CDR1 MNHEY and CDR2 SVGEGT. CDR3 length equals 13 residues. V lost 11 bases and J lost 0, with 8 bases in between. CDR3 sequence: CAHGSSGANVLTF. CDR3 nucleotides: TGTGCCCACGGGAGCTCTGGGGCCAACGTCCTGACTTTC.

This clonotype turned up a few times. The genes are TRBV28 and TRBJ2-3, with TRBD2 identical over 11 bases. Germline CDR1 and CDR2: MDHEN and SYDVKM. J gave up 2 bases and V 8 bases, and 6 bases lay outside the gene matches. The CDR3 totals 15 residues. The CDR3 spells CASFTSGGYTDTQYF. The CDR3 coding sequence is TGTGCCAGCTTTACTAGCGGGGGATACACAGATACGCAGTATTTT.

Only a few counts were recorded for this clonotype. The chain uses TRBV9 and TRBJ2-7; 8 bases are a match to TRBD1. V shed 2 bases and J 6 bases; nucleotides not matched to a gene: 4. Germline assignment: CDR1 SGDLS and CDR2 YYNGEE. The CDR3 consists of 13 residues. The CDR3 protein is CASSVTTGGEQYV. The CDR3 DNA sequence: TGTGCCAGCAGCGTCACCACAGGGGGCGAGCAGTACGTC.

The chain recombines TRBV4-2 with TRBJ2-3; tentative D call: TRBD2 (7 bases). This CDR3 is 15 amino acids long. The germline V gene has CDR1 LGHNA and CDR2 YNFKEQ. The V end lost 0 bases, the J end lost 5 bases, and 12 bases lay between the germline ends. As DNA, the CDR3 is TGTGCCAGCAGCCAAGAAGGGGGGGGCGTAGATACGCAGTATTTT. It codes for CASSQEGGGVDTQYF.

The rearrangement uses TRBV7-2 and TRBJ1-3, with D maybe TRBD1 (5 bases). This CDR3 spans 15 amino acids. Germline V gene data show CDR1 as SGHTA and CDR2 as FQGNSA. V gave up 2 bases and J gave up 9 bases, with 17 bases separating them. In DNA form, the CDR3 reads TGTGCCAGCAGCTTATCAAAGAGGGGTGGAGGCACCATATATTTT. Amino acids: CASSLSKRGGGTIYF.

CDR3 residues: CASSHRGLTDTQYF. The CDR3 DNA follows: TGTGCCAGCAGCCACAGGGGGCTCACAGATACGCAGTATTTT. The chain has TRBV11-1 and TRBJ2-3; TRBD1 matches at 9 bases. The CDR3 extends over 14 amino acids. Germline CDR1 is SGHAT and CDR2 is FQDESV (reference sequence). The V gene end was trimmed by 5 bases and the J gene end by 2 bases; junction bases not matched to a gene: 2.

This chain connects TRBV20-1 to TRBJ1-2; D uncertain. This CDR3 is 13 amino acids long. Per germline, CDR1 DFQATT and CDR2 SNEGSKA (reference sequence). V shed 3 bases and J shed 2 bases, with 10 bases lying between them. The CDR3 is CSARPAVNYGYTF. CDR3 in DNA: TGCAGTGCTAGGCCTGCCGTGAACTATGGCTACACCTTC.

The chain couples TRBV7-9 to TRBJ2-7; 11 bases map to TRBD1. CDR1 SEHNR and CDR2 FQNEAQ come from the germline V gene (reference sequence). This CDR3 comprises 15 residues. The V and J ends lost 5 bases and 3 bases, in that order; junction bases with no gene match: 6. The DNA of the CDR3 is TGTGCCAGCAGCCCCTCTGGGACAGGGGGCTACGAGCAGTACTTC. It is translated as CASSPSGTGGYEQYF.

In its sample, this clonotype was seen a few times. The rearrangement links TRBV11-2 to TRBJ2-7; 8 nucleotides line up with TRBD2. V shed 4 bases and J 2 bases; nucleotides not matched to a gene: 10. Germline V CDR1 and CDR2: SGHAT, FQNNGV. The CDR3 runs 16 residues. CDR3 amino acids: CASSSLGRGGPYEQYF. CDR3 in DNA: TGTGCCAGCAGCTCCCTGGGACGGGGGGGGCCCTACGAGCAGTACTTC.

This clonotype was seen only a few times. This sequence joins TRBV2 and TRBJ2-1, with a tentative D call TRBD2 (5 bases). This CDR3 has 12 amino acids. Germline V CDR1 and CDR2: SNHLY, FYNNEI. Trimming pared 4 bases from V and 9 bases from J, leaving 10 bases between. The CDR3 nucleotides read TGTGCCAGCAGTGCCCCTAGCAGTGAGCAGTTCTTC. It translates to CASSAPSSEQFF.

The V call is TRBV29-1, the J call TRBJ2-7; D not resolved. The CDR3 contains 12 residues. The V and J ends lost 4 bases and 6 bases respectively, with 13 bases between them. Germline lookup yields CDR1 SQVTM and CDR2 ANQGSEA. The CDR3 nucleotides are TGCAGCGTTGGATTGGTAGGGCGCGAGCAGTACTTC. Its protein product is CSVGLVGREQYF.

The chain employs TRBV7-9 and TRBJ2-1; D is possibly TRBD1 (5 bases). V was cut by 4 bases and J by 6 bases, with 10 bases left in between. Germline V gives CDR1 SEHNR, CDR2 FQNEAQ (reference sequence). This CDR3 is built from 13 residues. The CDR3 nucleotides are TGTGCCAGCAGCTATGGACATCTCAATGAGCAGTTCTTC. Translated: CASSYGHLNEQFF. The full variable domain, its missing parts supplied by reference TRBV7-9 and TRBJ2-1, is DTGVSQNPRHKITKRGQNVTFRCDPISEHNRLYWYRQTLGQGPEFLTYFQNEAQLEKSRLLSDRFSAERPKGSFSTLEIQRTEQGDSAMYLCASSYGHLNEQFFGPGTRLTVL.

Written as DNA, the CDR3 is TGTGCCAGTAGTATCGGGGTACCCCTCTACGAGCAGTACTTC. Protein: CASSIGVPLYEQYF. The rearrangement links TRBV19 to TRBJ2-7; possible D gene TRBD2, 5 bases. The CDR3 runs 14 residues. V was clipped by 3 bases and J by 3 bases, with 12 bases between them. Germline V gene data show CDR1 as LNHDA and CDR2 as SQIVND (reference sequence).

The chain couples TRBV25-1 to TRBJ1-2, with TRBD1 as a possible D gene (5 bases). The CDR3 is 15 residues long. Germline loops: CDR1 MGHDK, CDR2 SYGVNS. The V gene lost 3 bases and the J gene lost 5 bases, with 16 bases spanning the gap. CDR3 DNA: TGTGCCAGCAGTGAGGAAACCGGGACGTATTATGGCTACACCTTC. Its protein product is CASSEETGTYYGYTF.

The chain couples TRBV12-3 or TRBV12-4 to TRBJ2-1; 13 nucleotides align to TRBD2. CDR3 length: 15 residues. V lost 6 bases and J lost 10; bases outside the gene matches: 9. DNA of the CDR3: TGTGCCAGCAGCCATGGGACTAGCGGGGACCACGAGCAGTTCTTC. Translation gives CASSHGTSGDHEQFF.

In this sample, this clonotype turned up once. The genes are TRBV7-6 and TRBJ2-3; no clear D. In germline, CDR1 is SGHVS, CDR2 FNYEAQ. Trimming removed 1 base from V and 4 bases from J, with 9 bases in between. The CDR3 has 14 amino acids. The CDR3 sequence: CASSLVSSADTQYF. The CDR3 nucleotides are TGTGCCAGCAGCTTAGTTTCCAGCGCAGATACGCAGTATTTT.

The chain links TRBV6-1 to TRBJ2-5, with 9 bases aligning to TRBD1. Germline V CDR1 and CDR2: MNHNS, SASEGT. V shed 8 bases and J 0 bases; nucleotides not matched to a gene: 10. The CDR3 is 16 residues long. The CDR3 DNA sequence: TGTGCCAGCGATTTTGGTGGGACAGGGTACCAAGAGACCCAGTACTTC. Translated, it gives CASDFGGTGYQETQYF.